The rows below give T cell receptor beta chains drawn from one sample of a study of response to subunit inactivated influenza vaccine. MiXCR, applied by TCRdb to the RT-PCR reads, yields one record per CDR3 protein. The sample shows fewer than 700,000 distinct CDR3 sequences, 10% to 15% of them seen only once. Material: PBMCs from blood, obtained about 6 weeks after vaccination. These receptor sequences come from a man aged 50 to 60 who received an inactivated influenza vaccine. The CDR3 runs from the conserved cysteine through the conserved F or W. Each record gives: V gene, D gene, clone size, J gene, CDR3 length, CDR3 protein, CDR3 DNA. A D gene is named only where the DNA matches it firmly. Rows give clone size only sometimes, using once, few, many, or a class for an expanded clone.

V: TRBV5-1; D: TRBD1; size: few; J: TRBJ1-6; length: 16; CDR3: CASSLTYRGESSPLHF; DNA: TGCGCCAGCAGCTTGACATACAGGGGAGAGAGTTCACCCCTCCACTTT
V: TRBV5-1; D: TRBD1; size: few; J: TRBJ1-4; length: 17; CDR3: CASSLGATGATNEKLFF; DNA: TGCGCCAGCAGCTTGGGGGCGACAGGGGCAACTAATGAAAAACTGTTTTTT
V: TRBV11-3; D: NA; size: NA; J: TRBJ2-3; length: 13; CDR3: CASSYSGADTQYF; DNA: TGTGCCAGCAGCTATTCAGGGGCAGATACGCAGTATTTT
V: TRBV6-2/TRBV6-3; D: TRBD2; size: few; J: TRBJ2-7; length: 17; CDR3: CASSYSLADLILGEQYF; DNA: TGTGCCAGCAGTTACTCGCTAGCGGACCTTATACTGGGCGAGCAGTACTTC
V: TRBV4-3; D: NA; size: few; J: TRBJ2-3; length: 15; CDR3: CASSQDWGRTDTQYF; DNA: TGCGCCAGCAGCCAAGATTGGGGGCGCACAGATACGCAGTATTTT
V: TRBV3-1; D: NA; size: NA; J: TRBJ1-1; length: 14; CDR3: CASSQGQINTEAFF; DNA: TGTGCCAGCAGCCAAGGACAGATCAACACTGAAGCTTTCTTT
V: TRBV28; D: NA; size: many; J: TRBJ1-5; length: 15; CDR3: CASSPASSGEQPQHF; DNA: TGTGCCAGCAGCCCCGCCTCGTCTGGAGAACAGCCCCAGCATTTT
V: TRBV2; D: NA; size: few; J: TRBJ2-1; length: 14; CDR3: CASSGTTPYNEQFF; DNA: TGTGCCAGCAGTGGGACAACCCCCTACAATGAGCAGTTCTTC
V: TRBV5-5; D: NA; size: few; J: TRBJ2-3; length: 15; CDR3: CASSLEGTRTDTQYF; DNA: TGTGCCAGCAGCCTGGAAGGGACTCGCACAGATACGCAGTATTTT
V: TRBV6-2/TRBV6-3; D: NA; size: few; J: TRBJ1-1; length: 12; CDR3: CASSVAAPEAFF; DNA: TGTGCCAGCAGTGTCGCAGCCCCTGAAGCTTTCTTT
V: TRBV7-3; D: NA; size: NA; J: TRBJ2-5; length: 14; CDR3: CASSLGHQQETQYF; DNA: TGTGCCAGCAGTCTCGGGCACCAACAAGAGACCCAGTACTTC
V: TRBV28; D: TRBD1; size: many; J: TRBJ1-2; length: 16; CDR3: CASSLGTGGIDYGYTF; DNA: TGTGCCAGCAGTCTTGGGACAGGGGGCATTGACTATGGCTACACCTTC
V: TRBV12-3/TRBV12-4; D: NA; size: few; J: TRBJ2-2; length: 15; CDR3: CASRPGQGDTGELFF; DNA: TGTGCCAGCCGACCGGGACAAGGGGACACCGGGGAGCTGTTTTTT
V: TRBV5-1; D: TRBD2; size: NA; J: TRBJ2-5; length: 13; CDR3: CASVNSGGETQYF; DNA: TGCGCCAGCGTGAATAGCGGGGGAGAGACCCAGTACTTC
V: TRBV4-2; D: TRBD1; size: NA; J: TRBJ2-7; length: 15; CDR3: CASSQEGWTGREQYF; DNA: TGTGCCAGCAGCCAAGAAGGGTGGACAGGGCGAGAGCAGTACTTC
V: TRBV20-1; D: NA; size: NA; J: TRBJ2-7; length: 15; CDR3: CSATDLSGQEYEQYF; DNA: TGCAGTGCTACAGACCTAAGCGGGCAGGAATACGAGCAGTACTTC
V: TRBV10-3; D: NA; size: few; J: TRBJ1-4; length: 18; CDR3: CAISESGRYRATNEKLFF; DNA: TGTGCCATCAGTGAGTCGGGACGGTACAGGGCAACTAATGAAAAACTGTTTTTT
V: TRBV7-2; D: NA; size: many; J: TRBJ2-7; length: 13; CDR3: CASSLGLGYEQYF; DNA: TGTGCCAGCAGCTTAGGGTTGGGCTACGAGCAGTACTTC
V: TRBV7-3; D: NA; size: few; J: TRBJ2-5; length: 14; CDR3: CASSLTSFSETQYF; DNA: TGTGCCAGCAGCCTTACTAGCTTTTCGGAGACCCAGTACTTC
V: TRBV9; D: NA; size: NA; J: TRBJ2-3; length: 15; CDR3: CASSSRSDPTDTQYF; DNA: TGTGCCAGCAGCTCTCGGTCCGACCCCACAGATACGCAGTATTTT
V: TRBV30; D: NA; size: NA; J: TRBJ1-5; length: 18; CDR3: CAWSPIGGWGNSNQPQHF; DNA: TGTGCCTGGAGTCCCATTGGGGGCTGGGGAAATAGCAATCAGCCCCAGCATTTT
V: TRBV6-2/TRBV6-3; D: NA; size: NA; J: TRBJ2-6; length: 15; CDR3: CASSTPPAGANVLTF; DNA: TGTGCCAGCAGTACACCCCCGGCTGGGGCCAACGTCCTGACTTTC
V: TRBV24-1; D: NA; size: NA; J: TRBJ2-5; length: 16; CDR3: CATSDSGRSIEETQYF; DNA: TGTGCCACCAGTGATTCGGGACGGAGCATTGAAGAGACCCAGTACTTC
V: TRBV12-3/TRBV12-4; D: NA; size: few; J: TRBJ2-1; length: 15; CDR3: CASRHAGTPSNEQFF; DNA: TGTGCCAGCAGACACGCCGGGACTCCCTCCAATGAGCAGTTCTTC
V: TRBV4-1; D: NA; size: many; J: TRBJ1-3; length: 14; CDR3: CASSQDSSGNTIYF; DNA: TGCGCCAGCAGCCAAGACAGCTCTGGAAACACCATATATTTT
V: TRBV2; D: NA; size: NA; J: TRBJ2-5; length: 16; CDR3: CASREPRRDLQETQYF; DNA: TGTGCCAGCAGAGAGCCGAGGAGGGACCTACAAGAGACCCAGTACTTC